This T cell receptor beta chain was sequenced in a study of blood T cell repertoires in COVID-19. In the study overall: Sites across the United States, Italy and Spain contributed samples from acute and convalescent COVID-19.

The CDR3 spans 13 residues. CDR1 is SQVTM, CDR2 ANQGSEA, per germline. V was shortened by 4 bases and J by 5 bases, with 14 bases between the two germline ends. In the original processing: Amplifying reference gene primers gave estimates of nucleated cell counts. Assay: immunoSEQ multiplex PCR; the TCRdb copy retains only in-frame clones and omits some. V and J calls and clone size follow that table, whereas D and trimming were derived from the DNA. In the table there are hundreds of thousands of clones, more than 85% of which are singletons. The rearrangement uses TRBV29-1 and TRBJ1-2; D is possibly TRBD1 (6 bases). The source is a man between 35 and 55 years old with acute or convalescent COVID-19. What was sequenced was peripheral blood. CDR3 in DNA: TGCAGCGTTGCGGGGGGGCAGGTTTATGGCTACACCTTC. This sequence encodes CSVAGGQVYGYTF.